These T cell receptor delta chains were read from a single sample in a study of gamma-delta chains in newborns, infants, children. TCRdb reanalysed the reads via CATT. The sample has 4,000 to 5,000 delta-chain clones; 5% are singletons. Source material: blood. The receptors here all came from a child who was a newborn, infant or young child, either healthy, febrile or measles-vaccinated (not recorded which). Each CDR3 is given with its conserved first and last residue. The D gene is left open where the match is weak. Rows may omit the clone size; those that give it use once, few, many or a size class.

few	-	TRDV2	TRDJ3	TGTGCCTGTGACACCGGTTCGGGGATTCTGTCCTGGGACACCCGACAGATGTTTTTC	CACDTGSGILSWDTRQMFF
-	TRDD3	TRDV2	TRDJ2	TGTGCCCGTGGCATCGGGGATACCGGCACAGCACAACTCTTCTTT	CARGIGDTGTAQLFF
-	TRDD3	TRAV29/DV5	TRDJ2	TGTGCAGCAAGCCCTGTACTGGGGGACTTGACAGCACAACTCTTCTTT	CAASPVLGDLTAQLFF
-	-	TRDV2	TRDJ3	TGTGCCTGTGACATTACTGGGAACTCCTGGGACACCCGACAGATGTTTTTC	CACDITGNSWDTRQMFF
few	TRDD3	TRAV29/DV5	TRDJ1	TGTGCAGCAAGCGCCAAACTGGGGGACACCGATAAACTCATCTTT	CAASAKLGDTDKLIF
few	TRDD3	TRDV1	TRDJ1	TGTGCTCTTGGGGAACCTCCGTACTGGGGGATCGGGAAACTCATCTTT	CALGEPPYWGIGKLIF
-	TRDD3	TRDV2	TRDJ3	TGTGCCTGTGACTTACTGGGGGATACGCTGGGCTCCTGGGACACCCGACAGATGTTTTTC	CACDLLGDTLGSWDTRQMFF
-	TRDD3	TRDV1	TRDJ1	TGTGCTCTTGGGATCTGGGGGATCGACGCATCCGATAAACTCATCTTT	CALGIWGIDASDKLIF
medium-sized	TRDD3	TRDV2	TRDJ2	TGTGCCTGTGACGTGCTGGGGGATACTAACAGTACAGCACAACTCTTCTTT	CACDVLGDTNSTAQLFF
-	TRDD3	TRDV2	TRDJ3	TGTGCCTGTGACACTGTACTGGGGGATACCAGCTCCTGGGACACCCGACAGATGTTTTTC	CACDTVLGDTSSWDTRQMFF
few	-	TRDV2	TRDJ3	TGTGCCCGTGACATACTTAGGGGATCCAGCTCCTGGGACACCCGACAGATGTTTTTC	CARDILRGSSSWDTRQMFF
few	TRDD3	TRDV1	TRDJ1	TGTGCTCTTGGGGAGGCCTGGCCTTCCCCTCATACTGGGGGATCCAACGCTCCGTACACCGATAAACTCATCTTT	CALGEAWPSPHTGGSNAPYTDKLIF
few	TRDD3	TRDV2	TRDJ3	TGTGCCTGTGACAAAGTACTGGGGGAGCTTTCCTGGGACACCCGACAGATGTTTTTC	CACDKVLGELSWDTRQMFF
-	-	TRDV2	TRDJ3	TGTGCCTGTGACACCGTACTGGGCGTCTCCTGGGACACCCGACAGATGTTTTTC	CACDTVLGVSWDTRQMFF
-	TRDD3	TRDV2	TRDJ3	TGTGCCTGTGACACCGTACTGGGGGATACCGGCTCCTGGGACACCCGACAAATGTTTTTC	CACDTVLGDTGSWDTRQMFF
few	TRDD3	TRDV2	TRDJ3	TGTGCCTGTGACGACTGGGGGATAGACACCTGGGACACCCGACAGATGTTTTTC	CACDDWGIDTWDTRQMFF
few	-	TRDV2	TRDJ1	TGTGCCTGTGACACCGCCGGGATAAGGGATAAACTCATCTTT	CACDTAGIRDKLIF
few	-	TRDV2	TRDJ3	TGTGCCTGTGACACCGCGGGGTTAAGCTCCTGGGACACCCGACAGATGTTTTTC	CACDTAGLSSWDTRQMFF
-	-	TRDV2	TRDJ3	TGTGCCTGTGACAGAGGGGACCTCGCTGGGTATAGCCCCTGGGACACCCGACAGATGTTTTTC	CACDRGDLAGYSPWDTRQMFF
medium-sized	TRDD3	TRDV2	TRDJ2	TGTGCCTGTGACTCTCTGTACTGGGGGACTTTGACAGCACAACTCTTCTTT	CACDSLYWGTLTAQLFF
medium-sized	-	TRDV2	TRDJ3	TGTGCCTGTGACACCGCGGGGATTAGCTCCTGGGACACCCGACAGATGTTTTTC	CACDTAGISSWDTRQMFF
-	TRDD3	TRAV29/DV5	TRDJ1	TGTGCAGCAAGAGCAAGGCGTCCGGGTTTACTGGGGGATAAAGATCGGATGTGCACCGATAAACTCATCTTT	CAARARRPGLLGDKDRMCTDKLIF
few	-	TRDV2	TRDJ3	TGTGCCTGTGACACTGGGGGGTTCAGCTCCTGGGACACCCGACAGATGTTTTTC	CACDTGGFSSWDTRQMFF
-	TRDD3	TRDV2	TRDJ3	TGTGCCTGTGACACCATACTGGGGGGCTCCTGGGACACCCGACAGATGTTTTTC	CACDTILGGSWDTRQMFF
few	TRDD3	TRDV2	TRDJ3	TGTGCCTGTGACAGTACTGGGGGATACCGGAGCTCCTGGGACACCCGACAGATGTTTTTC	CACDSTGGYRSSWDTRQMFF
few	-	TRAV29/DV5	TRDJ1	TGTGCAGCAACCCACGGCCTTTACACCGATAAACTCATCTTT	CAATHGLYTDKLIF
-	TRDD3	TRDV2	TRDJ3	TGTGCCTGTGACACGGCTGGGGGTGTCTCCTGGGACACCCGACAGATGTTTTTC	CACDTAGGVSWDTRQMFF
medium-sized	TRDD3	TRDV2	TRDJ3	TGTGCCTGTGACCGACTGGGGGAAGCCTGGGACACCCGACAGATGTTTTTC	CACDRLGEAWDTRQMFF
medium-sized	TRDD3	TRDV2	TRDJ3	TGTGCCTGTGACACCGCTGGGGGATACGCGAGCTCCTGGGACACCCGACAGATGTTTTTC	CACDTAGGYASSWDTRQMFF
few	TRDD3	TRDV2	TRDJ3	TGTGCCTGTGACGTCGTACTGGGGGATCACTGGGACACCCGACAGATGTTTTTC	CACDVVLGDHWDTRQMFF
large	TRDD3	TRDV2	TRDJ2	TGTGCCTGTGACACGTTACTGGGGGACGCTTTGACAGCACAACTCTTCTTT	CACDTLLGDALTAQLFF
medium-sized	TRDD3	TRDV2	TRDJ3	TGTGCCTGTGACACAGGGTTTCTGGGGGCCTCCTGGGACACCCGACAGATGTTTTTC	CACDTGFLGASWDTRQMFF
few	-	TRDV3	TRDJ1	TGTGCCTTTACGAGTACAGAGACCGATAAACTCATCTTT	CAFTSTETDKLIF
few	TRDD3	TRDV2	TRDJ1	TGTGCCTGTGACATACTGGGGGATACGCCTAAGTACACCGATAAACTCATCTTT	CACDILGDTPKYTDKLIF
-	-	TRAV29/DV5	TRDJ1	TGTGCAGCAAGCGTGTTTAACCCTCCGTCACATGGCACTACCAGCGATAAACTCATCTTT	CAASVFNPPSHGTTSDKLIF
few	TRDD3	TRDV2	TRDJ3	TGTGCCCGTGACACCGCTGGGGGCTACTCCTGGGACACCCGACAGATGTTTTTC	CARDTAGGYSWDTRQMFF
few	-	TRDV1	TRDJ1	TGTGCTCTTGGGGAACTTAATACTTATCCTCTGTACACCGATAAACTCATCTTT	CALGELNTYPLYTDKLIF
-	-	TRDV1	TRDJ1	TGTGCTCTTGGGGATCCCTTCCTTACTGGGGCATTTGAAGTACTCATCTTT	CALGDPFLTGAFEVLIF
few	-	TRDV1	TRDJ1	TGTGCTCTTGGGCCTCCCCCCCCTTCTGGGGACCACACCGATAAACTCATCTTT	CALGPPPPSGDHTDKLIF
few	TRDD3	TRDV2	TRDJ2	TGTGCCTGTGACACGGTGGGGGATACGCTGACAGCACAACTCTTCTTT	CACDTVGDTLTAQLFF
few	-	TRDV1	TRDJ2	TGTGCTCTTGGGGAAAGACCGACGAGGTACTCCAAAACAGCACAACTCTTCTTT	CALGERPTRYSKTAQLFF
-	TRDD3	TRAV29/DV5	TRDJ1	TGTGCAGCAAGTACTGGGGGATACCGGCACACCGATAAACTCATCTTT	CAASTGGYRHTDKLIF
few	-	TRDV3	TRDJ1	TGTGCCTTTAATCCGGGGGACACCGATAAACTCATCTTT	CAFNPGDTDKLIF
medium-sized	TRDD3	TRAV29/DV5	TRDJ2	TGTGCAGCAAGTACTGGGGGATACCCTATGACAGCACAACTCTTCTTT	CAASTGGYPMTAQLFF
-	TRDD3	TRDV1	TRDJ1	TGTGCTCTTGGGAACGGAGCTTTACTGGGGGGCCTCTGGTACACCGATAAACTCATCTTT	CALGNGALLGGLWYTDKLIF
few	TRDD3	TRDV2	TRDJ3	TGTGCCTGTGTCGTACTGGGGGATACCTGGGACACCCGACAGATGTTTTTC	CACVVLGDTWDTRQMFF
few	TRDD3	TRDV2	TRDJ3	TGTGCCTGTGACACATGGGGGATAAACTATCACTCCTGGGACACCCGACAGATGTTTTTC	CACDTWGINYHSWDTRQMFF
-	TRDD3	TRDV1	TRDJ1	TGTGCTCTTGGGGAAATAACAAGTACTGGGGGATACACCGATAAACTCATCTTT	CALGEITSTGGYTDKLIF
medium-sized	-	TRDV2	TRDJ2	TGTGCCTGTGACACCGTGGATGGCCTAAGAAAGACAGCACAACTCTTCTTT	CACDTVDGLRKTAQLFF
-	-	TRDV2	TRDJ3	TGTGCCTGTGACACCGTTGGGGGGAGCTCCTGGGACACCCGACAGATGTTTTTC	CACDTVGGSSWDTRQMFF
-	TRDD3	TRDV1	TRDJ1	TGTGCTCTTGGGGAAAGGGAACCTACATACGCTCTAGGGGATACGCAAACCGATAAACTCATCTTT	CALGEREPTYALGDTQTDKLIF
-	TRDD3	TRDV2	TRDJ3	TGTGCCTGTGACAAAGTACTGGGGGATACGTCCTGGGACACCCGACAGATGTTTTTC	CACDKVLGDTSWDTRQMFF
few	-	TRDV2	TRDJ1	TGTGCCTGTGACACGTTGGGGTACACCGATAAACTCATCTTT	CACDTLGYTDKLIF
medium-sized	-	TRDV2	TRDJ3	TGTGCCTGTGACACCCACAGCTCCTGGGACACCCGACAGATGTTTTTC	CACDTHSSWDTRQMFF